Presented here are 9 T cell receptor beta chains from one specimen sequenced in a study of blood T cells in healthy people across ages. PCR was performed a second time for roughly 7 to 12 cycles using a sample-barcoded 5' primer and a J-beta primer mix. TCRdb itself ran the 5' RACE reads through MiXCR, one entry per CDR3 protein. The sample comprises about 830,000 distinct CDR3 sequences, roughly 60% of which are singletons, and 25% to 35% rests with the top ten. Input material: blood. The receptors come from a man aged 30 to 39 in good health.

The chain uses TRBV6-5 and TRBJ1-6; the match to TRBD1 covers 8 bases. CDR3 length: 13 residues. V dropped 10 bases and J dropped 9; count of bases not matched to a gene: 8. Germline CDR1 and CDR2: MNHEY and SVGAGI. CDR3 residues: CATRTGIRSPLHF. CDR3 coding DNA: TGTGCCACCAGGACAGGGATTCGTTCACCCCTCCACTTT.

In this sample, this clonotype turned up a few times. The chain has TRBV29-1 and TRBJ2-4; D might be TRBD1 (6 bases). The end of the DNA fits TRBJ2-7 better, so the J call may be wrong. The germline CDR1 and CDR2 sequences are SQVTM and ANQGSEA. This CDR3 spans 12 amino acids. The CDR3 loop reads CSVKTGTYEQYF. In DNA, the CDR3 is TGCAGCGTAAAAACAGGGACCTACGAGCAGTACTTC.

The rearrangement joins TRBV4-2 to TRBJ2-5; no reliable D call. The CDR3 covers 14 residues. V was pared by 1 base and J by 2 bases, with 8 bases between. The germline gives CDR1 LGHNA, CDR2 YNFKEQ. The CDR3 here is CASSQGIRQETQYF. The CDR3 bases are TGTGCCAGCAGCCAAGGGATCAGACAAGAGACCCAGTACTTC.

This chain links TRBV10-3 with TRBJ1-5; 7 nucleotides align to TRBD1. Germline CDR1 reads ENHRY; CDR2 reads SYGVKD. The CDR3 sequence is 14 residues long. The V and J ends lost 5 bases and 3 bases, in that order; junction bases with no gene match: 4. The CDR3 DNA is TGTGCCATCAGTTCGACAGGGTTCAATCAGCCCCAGCATTTT. Its protein product is CAISSTGFNQPQHF.

In this sample, this clonotype turned up many times. V and J are TRBV7-2 and TRBJ2-5; 8 bases agree with TRBD1. The CDR3 spans 13 residues. CDR1 and CDR2 (germline): SGHTA, FQGNSA. With 3 bases clipped from V and 4 bases from J, the junction kept 1 base outside the gene matches. CDR3 in amino acids: CASSFTGGETQYF. Written as DNA, the CDR3 is TGTGCCAGCAGCTTCACAGGGGGAGAGACCCAGTACTTC.

The chain links TRBV12-3 or TRBV12-4 to TRBJ2-1; a possible D gene is TRBD1 (5 bases). This CDR3 contains 15 residues. V lost 6 bases to trimming and J lost 2 bases, with 14 bases between them. The CDR3 reads CASSPPAGPYNEQFF. The CDR3 bases are TGTGCCAGCAGCCCCCCGGCAGGGCCCTACAATGAGCAGTTCTTC.

This chain joins TRBV7-3 and TRBJ2-3; D possibly corresponds to TRBD2 (6 bases). Germline V gives CDR1 SGHTA, CDR2 FQGTGA. V gave up 8 bases and J gave up 1 base, with 16 bases separating them. The CDR3 extends over 15 amino acids. CDR3 residues: CASRRGGVRTDTQYF. DNA for the CDR3: TGTGCCAGCCGGCGGGGCGGGGTCCGCACAGATACGCAGTATTTT.

Only a few counts were recorded for this clonotype. The chain employs TRBV12-3 or TRBV12-4 and TRBJ2-5; D gene uncertain. This CDR3 has 14 amino acids. V gave up 3 bases and J gave up 2 bases, with 10 bases separating them. CDR3 nucleotides: TGTGCCAGCAGTTTCCCTCGGCAGCAAGAGACCCAGTACTTC. Amino acids: CASSFPRQQETQYF.

This clonotype appeared many times. CDR3 DNA sequence: TGTGCCAGCAGCTTAGACCCCAGCTCCTACGAGCAGTACTTC. This encodes CASSLDPSSYEQYF. The V and J genes are TRBV7-3 and TRBJ2-7; D is undetermined. V gave up 2 bases and J gave up 0 bases, with 8 bases separating them. From germline, CDR1 is SGHTA and CDR2 FQGTGA. The CDR3 runs 14 residues.